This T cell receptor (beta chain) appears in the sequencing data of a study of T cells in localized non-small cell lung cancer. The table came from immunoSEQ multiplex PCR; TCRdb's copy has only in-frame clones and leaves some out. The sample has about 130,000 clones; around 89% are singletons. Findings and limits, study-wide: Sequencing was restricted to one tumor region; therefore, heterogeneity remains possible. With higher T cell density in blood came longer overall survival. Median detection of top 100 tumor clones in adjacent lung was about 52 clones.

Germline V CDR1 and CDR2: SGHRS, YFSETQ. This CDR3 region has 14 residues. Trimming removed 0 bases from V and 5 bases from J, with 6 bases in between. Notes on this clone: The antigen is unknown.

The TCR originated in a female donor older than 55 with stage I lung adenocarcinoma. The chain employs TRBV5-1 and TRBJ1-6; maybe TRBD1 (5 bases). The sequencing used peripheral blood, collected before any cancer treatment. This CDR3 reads CASSLGRDNSPLHF. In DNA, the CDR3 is TGCGCCAGCAGCTTGGGCAGGGATAATTCACCCCTCCACTTT.